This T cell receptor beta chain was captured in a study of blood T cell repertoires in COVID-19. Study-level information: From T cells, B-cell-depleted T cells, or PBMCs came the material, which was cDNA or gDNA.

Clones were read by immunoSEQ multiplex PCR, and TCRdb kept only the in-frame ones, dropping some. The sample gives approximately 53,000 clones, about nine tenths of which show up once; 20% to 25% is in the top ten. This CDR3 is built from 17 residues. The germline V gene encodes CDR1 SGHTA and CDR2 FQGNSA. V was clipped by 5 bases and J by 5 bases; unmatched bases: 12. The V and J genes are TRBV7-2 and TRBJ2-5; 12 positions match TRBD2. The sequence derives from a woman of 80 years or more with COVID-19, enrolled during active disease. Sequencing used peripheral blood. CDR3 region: CASSPSGGAVLRETQYF. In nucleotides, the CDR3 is TGTGCCAGCAGCCCTAGCGGGGGGGCCGTTCTTAGGGAGACCCAGTACTTC.